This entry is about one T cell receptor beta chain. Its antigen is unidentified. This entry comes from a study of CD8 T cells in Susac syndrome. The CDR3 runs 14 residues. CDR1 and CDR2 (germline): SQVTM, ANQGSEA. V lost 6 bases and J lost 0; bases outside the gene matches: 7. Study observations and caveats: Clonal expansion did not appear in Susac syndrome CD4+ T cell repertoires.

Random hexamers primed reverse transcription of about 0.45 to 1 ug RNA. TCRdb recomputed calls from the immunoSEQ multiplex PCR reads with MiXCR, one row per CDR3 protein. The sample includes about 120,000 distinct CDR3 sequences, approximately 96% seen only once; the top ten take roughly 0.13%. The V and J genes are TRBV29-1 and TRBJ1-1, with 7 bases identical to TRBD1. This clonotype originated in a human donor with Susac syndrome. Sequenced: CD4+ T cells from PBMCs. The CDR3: CSVVTGYVNTEAFF. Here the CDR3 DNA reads TGCAGCGTGGTGACAGGGTACGTGAACACTGAAGCTTTCTTT. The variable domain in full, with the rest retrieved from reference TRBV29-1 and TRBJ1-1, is SAVISQKPSRDICQRGTSLTIQCQVDSQVTMMFWYRQQPGQSLTLIATANQGSEATYESGFVIDKFPISRPNLTFSTLTVSNMSPEDSSIYLCSVVTGYVNTEAFFGQGTRLTVV.